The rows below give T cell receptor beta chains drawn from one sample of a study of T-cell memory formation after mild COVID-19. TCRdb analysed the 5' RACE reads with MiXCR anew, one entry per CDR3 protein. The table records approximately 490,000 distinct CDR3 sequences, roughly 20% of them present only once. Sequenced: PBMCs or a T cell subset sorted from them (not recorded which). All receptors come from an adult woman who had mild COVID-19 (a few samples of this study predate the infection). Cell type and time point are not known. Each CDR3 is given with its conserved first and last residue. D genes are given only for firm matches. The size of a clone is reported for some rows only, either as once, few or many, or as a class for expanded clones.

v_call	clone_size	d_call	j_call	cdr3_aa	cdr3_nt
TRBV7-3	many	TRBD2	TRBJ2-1	CASSSSGGASEQFF	TGTGCCAGCAGCTCTAGCGGGGGGGCCTCTGAGCAGTTCTTC
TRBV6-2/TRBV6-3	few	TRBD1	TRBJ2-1	CASSYPRGPLDNEQFF	TGTGCCAGCAGTTACCCCAGGGGGCCTCTCGACAATGAGCAGTTCTTC
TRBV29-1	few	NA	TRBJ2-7	CSVGRSAYEQYF	TGCAGCGTTGGTAGGTCAGCCTACGAGCAGTACTTC
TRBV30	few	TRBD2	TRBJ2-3	CAWTGLAGVGHTDTQYF	TGTGCCTGGACCGGACTAGCGGGAGTCGGGCACACAGATACGCAGTATTTT
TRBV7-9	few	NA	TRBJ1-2	CASSLGGPGTALYGYTF	TGTGCCAGCAGCTTAGGGGGACCAGGTACGGCCCTCTATGGCTACACCTTC
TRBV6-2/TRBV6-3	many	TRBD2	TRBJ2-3	CASSYGLAGVDTQYF	TGTGCCAGCAGTTACGGTCTAGCGGGAGTAGATACGCAGTATTTT
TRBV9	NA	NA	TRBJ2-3	CASSVKLGFQDTQYF	TGTGCCAGCAGCGTAAAATTGGGGTTTCAGGATACGCAGTATTTT
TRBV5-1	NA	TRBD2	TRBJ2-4	CASSLLSGEGRNIQYF	TGCGCCAGCAGCTTGCTGAGTGGGGAGGGTCGAAACATTCAGTACTTC
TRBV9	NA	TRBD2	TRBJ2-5	CASSVGQRGAETQYF	TGTGCCAGCAGCGTAGGACAGCGGGGGGCGGAGACCCAGTACTTC
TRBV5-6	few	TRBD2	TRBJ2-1	CASRLTAGTSGYNEQFF	TGTGCCAGCAGACTAACCGCCGGGACTAGCGGATACAATGAGCAGTTCTTC
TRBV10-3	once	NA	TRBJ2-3	CAISEPAGTDTQYF	TGTGCCATCAGTGAGCCGGCAGGCACAGATACGCAGTATTTT
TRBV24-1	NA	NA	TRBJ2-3	CATSDLRGTVPDTQYF	TGTGCCACCAGTGATTTAAGGGGGACGGTCCCAGATACGCAGTATTTT
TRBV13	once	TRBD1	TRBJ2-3	CASSLWTGRTDTQYF	TGTGCCAGCAGCTTGTGGACAGGGAGGACAGATACGCAGTATTTT
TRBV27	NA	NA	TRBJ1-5	CASRGAGHFNQPQHF	TGTGCCAGCAGGGGTGCGGGACACTTCAATCAGCCCCAGCATTTT
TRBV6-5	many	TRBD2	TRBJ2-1	CASSSGLLSYNEQFF	TGTGCCAGCAGTTCGGGACTACTCTCCTACAATGAGCAGTTCTTC
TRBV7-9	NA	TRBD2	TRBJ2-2	CASSLAAGGNTGELFF	TGTGCCAGCAGCTTAGCAGCGGGGGGGAACACCGGGGAGCTGTTTTTT
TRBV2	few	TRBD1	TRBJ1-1	CASSKTGIPEAFF	TGTGCCAGCAGTAAGACAGGGATCCCTGAAGCTTTCTTT
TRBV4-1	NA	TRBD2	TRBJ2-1	CASSQGGGRRVVNEQFF	TGCGCCAGCAGCCAGGGGGGCGGGAGGAGAGTAGTCAATGAGCAGTTCTTC
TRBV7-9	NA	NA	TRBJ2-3	CASSALMDTQYF	TGTGCCAGCAGCGCACTCATGGATACGCAGTATTTT
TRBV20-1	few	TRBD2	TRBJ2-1	CSAPRAGGRTEQFF	TGCAGTGCCCCGAGGGCGGGGGGGCGAACTGAGCAGTTCTTC
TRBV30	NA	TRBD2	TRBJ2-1	CAWSVGLAGGGEQFF	TGTGCCTGGAGTGTAGGACTAGCGGGAGGCGGGGAGCAGTTCTTC
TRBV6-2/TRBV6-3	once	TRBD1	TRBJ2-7	CASGRTGMGYEKYF	TGTGCCAGCGGGCGGACAGGGATGGGCTACGAGAAGTACTTC
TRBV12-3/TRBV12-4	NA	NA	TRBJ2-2	CASSFQGQTGELFF	TGTGCCAGCAGTTTCCAGGGGCAGACCGGGGAGCTGTTTTTT
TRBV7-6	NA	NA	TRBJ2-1	CASSYLTGSGEQFF	TGTGCCAGCAGCTACCTGACAGGTTCGGGTGAGCAGTTCTTC
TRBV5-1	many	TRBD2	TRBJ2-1	CASSSAGSSYNEQFF	TGCGCCAGCAGCTCAGCGGGGAGCTCCTACAATGAGCAGTTCTTC
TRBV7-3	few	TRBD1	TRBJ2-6	CASSSLQGAPLGANVLTF	TGTGCCAGCAGCTCCCTTCAGGGGGCGCCCCTTGGGGCCAACGTCCTGACTTTC
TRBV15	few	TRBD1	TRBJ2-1	CATSRERDRGPNEQFF	TGTGCCACCAGCAGAGAAAGGGACAGGGGGCCCAATGAGCAGTTCTTC
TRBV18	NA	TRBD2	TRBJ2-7	CASSQGGSGTISYEQYF	TGTGCCAGCTCACAAGGGGGTAGCGGGACCATCTCCTACGAGCAGTACTTC
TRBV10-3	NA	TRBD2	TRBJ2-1	CAIREGTTNNEQFF	TGTGCCATCAGAGAGGGGACTACCAACAATGAGCAGTTCTTC
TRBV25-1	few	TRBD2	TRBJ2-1	CASTSSSGGANEQFF	TGTGCCAGCACCTCATCTAGCGGGGGGGCCAACGAGCAGTTCTTC
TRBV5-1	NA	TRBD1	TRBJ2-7	CASYRDRGYEQYF	TGCGCCAGCTACCGGGACAGGGGCTACGAGCAGTACTTC
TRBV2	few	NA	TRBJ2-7	CASNPLGDAEQYF	TGTGCCAGCAACCCCTTGGGGGATGCCGAGCAGTACTTC
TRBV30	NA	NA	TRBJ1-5	CAWSVSRTDRSNQPQHF	TGTGCCTGGAGTGTAAGTCGGACTGATCGTAGCAATCAGCCCCAGCATTTT
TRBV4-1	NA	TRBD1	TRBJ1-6	CASSQKQGAGMDSPLHF	TGCGCCAGCAGCCAAAAACAGGGGGCAGGTATGGATTCACCCCTCCACTTT
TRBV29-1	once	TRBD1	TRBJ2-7	CSVDISGTGNEQYF	TGCAGCGTCGATATATCCGGGACAGGGAACGAGCAGTACTTC
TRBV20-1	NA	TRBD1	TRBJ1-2	CSAFLGTGYGYTF	TGCAGTGCTTTCCTCGGGACAGGCTATGGCTACACCTTC
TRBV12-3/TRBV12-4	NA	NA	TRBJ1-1	CASSPVFTNTEAFF	TGTGCCAGCAGCCCCGTCTTCACGAACACTGAAGCTTTCTTT
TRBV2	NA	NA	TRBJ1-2	CASIGEEDSYGYTF	TGTGCCAGCATAGGAGAGGAAGATTCCTATGGCTACACCTTC
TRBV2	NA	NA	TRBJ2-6	CASSHPGSGANVLTF	TGTGCCAGCAGTCACCCAGGGTCCGGGGCCAACGTCCTGACTTTC
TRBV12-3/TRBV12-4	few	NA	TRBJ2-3	CASTYRGGTYTQYF	TGTGCCAGCACTTACAGGGGGGGAACCTATACGCAGTATTTT
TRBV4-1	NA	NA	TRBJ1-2	CASSQVKGGDGYTF	TGCGCCAGCAGCCAAGTAAAGGGGGGTGATGGCTACACCTTC
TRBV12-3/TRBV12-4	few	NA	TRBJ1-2	CASSLRGWEPGYTF	TGTGCCAGCAGTTTACGCGGTTGGGAGCCTGGCTACACCTTC
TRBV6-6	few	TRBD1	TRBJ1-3	CASSYPKYRGSGNTIYF	TGTGCCAGCAGTTACCCCAAGTACAGGGGCTCTGGAAACACCATATATTTT
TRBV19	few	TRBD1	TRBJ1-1	CASSRRQGVTEAFF	TGTGCCAGTAGTCGCCGACAGGGAGTGACTGAAGCTTTCTTT
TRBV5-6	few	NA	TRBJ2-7	CASSLAASWSGEQYF	TGTGCCAGCAGCTTGGCGGCTAGCTGGTCGGGCGAGCAGTACTTC
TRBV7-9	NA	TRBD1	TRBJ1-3	CASSSTTGGFSGNTIYF	TGTGCCAGCAGCTCTACGACAGGGGGATTCTCTGGAAACACCATATATTTT
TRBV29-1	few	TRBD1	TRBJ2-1	CSVEGLAGGKEQFF	TGCAGCGTTGAAGGATTGGCAGGGGGCAAGGAGCAGTTCTTC